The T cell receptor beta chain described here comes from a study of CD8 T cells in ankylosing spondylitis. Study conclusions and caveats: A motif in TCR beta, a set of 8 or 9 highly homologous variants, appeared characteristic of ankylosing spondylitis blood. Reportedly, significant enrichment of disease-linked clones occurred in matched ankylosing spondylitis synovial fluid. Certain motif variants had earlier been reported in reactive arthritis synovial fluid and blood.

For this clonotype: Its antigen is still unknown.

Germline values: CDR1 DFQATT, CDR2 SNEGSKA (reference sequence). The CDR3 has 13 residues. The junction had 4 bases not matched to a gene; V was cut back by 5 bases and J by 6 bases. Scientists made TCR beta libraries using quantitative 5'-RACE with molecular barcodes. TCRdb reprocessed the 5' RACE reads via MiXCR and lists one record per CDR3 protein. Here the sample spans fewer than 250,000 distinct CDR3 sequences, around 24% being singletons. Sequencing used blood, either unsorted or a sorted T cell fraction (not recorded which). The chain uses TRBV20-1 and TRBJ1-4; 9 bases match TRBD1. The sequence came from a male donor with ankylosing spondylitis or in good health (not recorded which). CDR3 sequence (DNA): TGCAGTGCTGACCGGGACAGGGATGAAAAACTGTTTTTT. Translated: CSADRDRDEKLFF.